The sequence of this TCR beta chain was determined in a study of blood T cell repertoires in COVID-19 (TCRdb year 2020). With regard to the full study: Samples covering the acute and convalescent phases of COVID-19 were provided by collaborators in the United States, Italy and Spain. The material from the prospective study consisted of cDNA or gDNA derived from T cells, B-cell-depleted T cells, or PBMCs. Subjects who had been exposed to COVID-19, were actively infected with it, or had recovered from it provided the deeply sampled blood TCRbeta repertoires that made up the dataset. The repertoires were released in a freely available public database meant as a resource for research on the immune response to SARS-CoV-2. The samples were drawn from the first 160 participants of the ongoing ImmuneRACE study and from over a thousand subjects provided by 6 global collaborators. The sample metadata nearly always contained a de-identified subject ID, COVID-19 status, age in years and sex. Where HLA class I and class II types were available, the types were taken from metadata supplied by the sample provider, not from assay-based typing. Results the study describes overall, beyond this receptor: The amount of clinical and demographic metadata varied by source and participant and was provided uncurated.

The immunoSEQ Assay, a bias-controlled multiplex PCR, was used to amplify TCRbeta CDR3 regions from genomic DNA. The authors processed their data as follows. The number of nucleated cells in each sample was estimated from the amplification of reference gene primers within the assay. To quantify the absolute abundance of each unique TCRbeta CDR3 rearrangement, sequence reads were collapsed and filtered. Productive Simpson clonality was computed per sample as the square root of Simpson's diversity index over productive rearrangements. TCRdb obtained this table from immuneACCESS and retained in-frame rearrangements with V and J assigned. These tables miss some clones; where compared with another copy, unresolved V genes account for less than half of the shortfall, and the remainder is unexplained. The D gene and trimming were derived from the DNA, and the V and J assignments and clone size from that table. The sample table shows roughly 250,000 clones, and roughly 89% are seen once. The ten largest make up approximately 9.5% of the sample.

Participants in the prospective study were enrolled through a virtual design, were aged about 18 to 100 years, and lived in under 25 United States geographic areas. To assign participants to cohorts, the prospective study relied on clinical history that participants themselves reported in a screening survey and a study questionnaire. Recovered participants in ImmuneRACE Cohort 3 were defined by two consecutive negative NP/OP PCR tests, clearance by a healthcare professional, or resolution of symptoms. In the prospective study, mobile phlebotomists collected whole blood, serum and a nasopharyngeal or oropharyngeal swab from each participant. Additional blood draws and questionnaires over a roughly two-month period could optionally be provided by prospective study participants. Before DNA extraction, prospective study blood samples were shipped either frozen or at room temperature. This clone was recorded once. Its antigen remains undetermined. The sample holds no much larger clone one base away, and base qualities are not on file.

Per the germline V gene, SQVTM is the CDR1 and ANQGSEA is the CDR2. From the cysteine through the phenylalanine, the CDR3 covers 15 amino acids. Just CDR3 DNA is preserved here, 45 bases in frame from base 1. The trim is 7 bases for V and 3 bases for J, with a gap of 21 bases between the germline ends. The source material was PBMCs or T cells enriched from blood (not recorded which). This receptor chain uses TRBV29-1 and TRBJ1-1; perhaps TRBD1 is the D gene, with 6 bases matching. The sequence was collected from a man in his forties or fifties who had recovered from COVID-19. Here is the DNA: TGCAGCGGGATCGACAGTGGGGGCGCGGACACTGAAGCTTTCTTT. Translated, it gives CSGIDSGGADTEAFF.